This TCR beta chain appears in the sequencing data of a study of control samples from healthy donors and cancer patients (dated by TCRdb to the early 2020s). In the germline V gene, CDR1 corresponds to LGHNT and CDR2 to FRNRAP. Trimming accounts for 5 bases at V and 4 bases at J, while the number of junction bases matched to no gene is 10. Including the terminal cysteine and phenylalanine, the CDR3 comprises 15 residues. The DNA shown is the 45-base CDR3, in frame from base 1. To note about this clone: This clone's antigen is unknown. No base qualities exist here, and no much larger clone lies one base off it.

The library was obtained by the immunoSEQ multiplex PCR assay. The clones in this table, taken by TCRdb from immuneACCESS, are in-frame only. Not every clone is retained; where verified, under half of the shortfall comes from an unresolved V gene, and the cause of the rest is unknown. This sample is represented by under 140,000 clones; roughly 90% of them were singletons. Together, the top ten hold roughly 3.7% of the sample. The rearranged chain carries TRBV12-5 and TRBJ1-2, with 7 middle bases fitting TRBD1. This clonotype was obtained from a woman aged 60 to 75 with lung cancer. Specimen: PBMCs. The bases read TGTGCTAGTGGTCGGGGGACAGCAGCTACCTATGGCTACACCTTC. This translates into CASGRGTAATYGYTF.